A single sample is the source of the 10 T cell receptor beta chains below, sequenced in a study of cytomegalovirus exposure and HLA in healthy donors. PCR involved 60 Vbeta and 13 Jbeta primers. Using immunoSEQ multiplex PCR, the repertoire was profiled, and TCRdb retains in-frame clones only, with some absent. The sample consists of 100,000 or so clones, 65% to 80% of them appearing once. Sample: PBMCs. These receptors were obtained from a woman between 45 and 65 years old in good health and CMV-seropositive.

CDR3: CASSLLAGDSYEQYF. The CDR3 coding sequence is TGCGCCAGCAGCCTACTAGCGGGAGACTCCTACGAGCAGTACTTC. The gene calls are TRBV4-1 and TRBJ2-7, with 11 positions matching TRBD2. This CDR3 region has 15 residues. J was trimmed by 0 bases and V by 4 bases; bases with no gene match: 2. Germline CDR1 reads MGHRA; CDR2 reads YSYEKL.

The CDR3 here is CASGLDVRVDQPQHF. The CDR3 nucleotides are TGTGCTAGTGGTTTGGATGTTCGGGTAGATCAGCCCCAGCATTTT. The V call is TRBV12-5, the J call TRBJ1-5; D is ambiguous. The CDR3 is 15 amino acids. Per germline, CDR1 LGHNT and CDR2 FRNRAP. V shed 1 base and J shed 5 bases, with 12 bases lying between them. The entire variable domain, with the rest obtained from reference TRBV12-5 and TRBJ1-5, is as follows: DARVTQTPRHKVTEMGQEVTMRCQPILGHNTVFWYRQTMMQGLELLAYFRNRAPLDDSGMPKDRFSAEMPDATLATLKIQPSEPRDSAVYFCASGLDVRVDQPQHFGDGTRLSIL.

This chain uses TRBV30 with TRBJ1-2; D is possibly TRBD1 (5 bases). The length of the CDR3 is 14 residues. V was trimmed by 4 bases and J by 8 bases, leaving 20 bases between them. Germline values: CDR1 GTSNPN, CDR2 SVGIG (reference sequence). CDR3 sequence: CAWTLVAGGVGYTF. In nucleotides, the CDR3 is TGTGCCTGGACCCTCGTTGCGGGGGGGGTGGGCTACACCTTC.

V is TRBV18 and J is TRBJ2-1; perhaps TRBD2 as D (6 bases). Deletions cut 3 bases from V and 1 base from J, with 10 bases between. Germline assignment: CDR1 KGHSH and CDR2 LQKENI. The CDR3 has 15 amino acids. The CDR3 sequence: CASSPYGTSYNEQFF. DNA of the CDR3: TGTGCCAGCTCACCTTACGGGACTTCCTACAATGAGCAGTTCTTC.

This chain connects TRBV10-2 to TRBJ2-2; TRBD2 matches 7 bases. Germline V lookup: CDR1 WSHSY, CDR2 SAAADI. The ends lost 8 bases at V and 3 bases at J; junction bases unmatched: 6. The CDR3 loop spans 14 amino acids. The DNA for the CDR3 is TGCGCCAGCGGGGTGGGAGGGGACACCGGGGAGCTGTTTTTT. Its translation: CASGVGGDTGELFF.

This chain uses TRBV11-2 with TRBJ1-1; D is ambiguous. Germline V gene sequence: CDR1 SGHAT, CDR2 FQNNGV. Trimming took 5 bases from V and 2 from J, leaving 9 bases between them. The CDR3 is 13 amino acids. The CDR3 coding sequence is TGTGCCAGCAGCCCGACTGATAACACTGAAGCTTTCTTT. The encoded protein is CASSPTDNTEAFF.

The genes are TRBV30 and TRBJ2-3; perhaps TRBD2 as D (5 bases). The CDR3 spans 12 residues. From germline, CDR1 is GTSNPN and CDR2 SVGIG (reference sequence). CDR3 nucleotides: TGTGCTAGTCGGGGTAGCACAGATACGCAGTATTTT. It translates to CASRGSTDTQYF. Complete variable domain (other parts from reference TRBV30 and TRBJ2-3): SQTIHQWPATLVQPVGSPLSLECTVEGTSNPNLYWYRQAAGRGLQLLFYSVGIGQISSEVPQNLSASRPQDRQFILSSKKLLLSDSGFYLCASRGSTDTQYFGPGTRLTVL.

The rearrangement joins TRBV7-8 to TRBJ2-5, with 9 bases fitting TRBD1. The end of the DNA aligns better with TRBJ2-7, so the J call may be wrong. Germline V gene lookup returns CDR1 SGHVS and CDR2 FQNEAQ. The CDR3 has 15 amino acids. The CDR3 region is CASSLSRDRALEQYF. The CDR3, as DNA: TGTGCCAGCAGCTTATCCCGGGACAGGGCTCTCGAGCAGTACTTC.

Points on this clone: At the DNA level, this CDR3 is encoded by other sequences in the same sample as well. CDR3: CASSAHSGRGTDTQYF. CDR3 nucleotides: TGTGCCAGCAGCGCTCACAGCGGGAGGGGCACAGATACGCAGTATTTT. The chain employs TRBV9 and TRBJ2-3; 10 bases match TRBD2. With 3 bases clipped from V and 1 base from J, the junction kept 5 bases outside the gene matches. The CDR3 is 16 residues long. Germline lookup yields CDR1 SGDLS and CDR2 YYNGEE.

This clone was seen more than once but under ten times. The chain joins TRBV2 to TRBJ1-5; 8 positions agree with TRBD1. Per germline, CDR1 SNHLY and CDR2 FYNNEI. The CDR3 consists of 15 residues. V gave up 5 bases and J gave up 5 bases; unmatched junction bases: 8. In nucleotides, the CDR3 is TGTGCCAGCAGTATTAGTACAGGGGGGGATCAGCCCCAGCATTTT. Its protein is CASSISTGGDQPQHF.